This entry is about one T cell receptor beta chain. Its antigen is undetermined. A second about 6 to 12 cycle PCR used barcoded and J-beta primers. TCRdb re-analysed the 5' RACE reads in MiXCR, keeping a single row per CDR3 protein. The sample holds over a million distinct CDR3 sequences, 42% seen once. CDR1 is MGHRA, CDR2 YSYEKL, per germline. With 3 bases removed from V and 6 bases from J, the gap between germline ends came to 20 bases. CDR3 length: 16 amino acids. Staff drew ten milliliters of peripheral blood from each donor. Total RNA was extracted at no less than 5 micrograms per sample. This record comes from a study of blood T cells in healthy people across ages. Study-level findings and limits: Diversity figures derived from one million T cells were judged to underestimate the true value. Unknown donor CMV status possibly confounded expanded clonotype changes.

V is TRBV4-1 and J is TRBJ1-2; D unresolved. The TCR comes from a young woman in good health. The sample was blood. This chain's CDR3 is CASSHFRERESNGYTF. CDR3 DNA: TGCGCCAGCAGCCACTTTCGGGAGAGAGAGAGCAATGGCTACACCTTC.